This TCR beta chain was captured in a study of STAT3 mutations in large granular lymphocyte leukemia. Findings and caveats of the study: In T-cell large granular lymphocyte leukemia, about half of patients showed multiple immunodominant subclonotypes. No sample exists from the first appearance of each clone.

Assay used: immunoSEQ multiplex PCR; TCRdb lists only in-frame clones, some missing. This sample has 6,500 to 9,500 clones, with 70% to 75% found just once. V lost 4 bases and J lost 1, with 13 bases in between. Looked up from germline, CDR1 is SGHTA and CDR2 is FQGTGA. This CDR3 has 15 amino acids. Comment on this clone: Antigen unknown.

This sequence originates from a woman in her thirties or forties with T-cell large granular lymphocyte leukemia. Some clones in this sample may be carry-over from other donors' samples. This chain uses TRBV7-3 with TRBJ2-5; D may correspond to TRBD1 or TRBD2 (5 bases each). The specimen was peripheral blood mononuclear cells. CDR3 sequence (DNA): TGTGCCAGCAGCTCCACCGGGACCGTCCAAGAGACCCAGTACTTC. Its protein is CASSSTGTVQETQYF. Full variable domain (rest looked up from reference TRBV7-3 and TRBJ2-5): GAGVSQTPSNKVTEKGKYVELRCDPISGHTALYWYRQSLGQGPEFLIYFQGTGAADDSGLPNDRFFAVRPEGSVSTLKIQRTERGDSAVYLCASSSTGTVQETQYFGPGTRLLVL.